The sequence of this TCR beta chain was determined in a study of T-cell reconstitution after alpha-beta-depleted transplantation in children. This clonotype was counted a few times. Researchers prepared the TCRbeta library using unique molecular identifiers, the study reports. A single record per CDR3 protein comes from TCRdb applying MiXCR to the PCR reads. The sample includes about 540,000 distinct CDR3 sequences, about a sixth seen only once; the top ten take 3.3%. The CDR3 has 16 amino acids. Per the germline V gene, CDR1 is SEHNR and CDR2 is FQNEAQ (reference sequence). Trimming at V came to 2 bases and at J to 4 bases, leaving 6 bases not matched to a gene.

Sequenced material: PBMCs from the stem cell graft donor, taken from the stem cell graft. The J gene is TRBJ2-1, the V gene TRBV7-9; 9 bases are shared with TRBD1. The receptor was derived from a human donor who donated a stem cell graft to a child with acute lymphoblastic leukemia. The DNA for the CDR3 is TGTGCCAGCAGCTTATTTGGGACAGGGAGATACAATGAGCAGTTCTTC. This gives the protein CASSLFGTGRYNEQFF.